A single T cell receptor (beta chain) is shown here with its context. The antigen is unknown. This CDR3 spans 15 amino acids. Trimming took 3 bases from V and 4 from J; bases not matched to a gene: 6. Germline CDR1 MDHEN, CDR2 SYDVKM. The data were produced by immunoSEQ multiplex PCR, yet TCRdb's version contains in-frame clones alone and is incomplete. The table has some 150,000 clones, approximately 94% seen once; the top ten hold under 1.3%. This entry belongs to a study of OX40 agonist ivuxolimab in advanced cancers. About the research overall: Given to patients was ivuxolimab, an agonistic anti-OX40 (CD134) antibody. Dosing consisted of intravenous ivuxolimab at 0.01 to 10 mg/kg every 2 weeks. There were three patients with partial responses, one having hepatocellular carcinoma and two cutaneous melanoma. Findings and limits, study-wide: Researchers did not establish what antigens the expanded peripheral T cells target.

The origin of this receptor is an adult with an advanced solid tumor such as melanoma, head and neck, liver or kidney cancer. The source material was CD4+ or CD8+ T cells sorted from blood, sampled in a trial of the OX40 agonist ivuxolimab. The chain has TRBV28 and TRBJ2-3; 8 positions match TRBD1. The CDR3 DNA reads as TGTGCCAGCAGTTTTGGACAGGGCCACGCAGATACGCAGTATTTT. It codes for CASSFGQGHADTQYF.